The 25 T cell receptor beta chains reported below all come from one sample, sequenced in a study of T cells in Graves' hyperthyroidism and ophthalmopathy. Amplification of TCR beta CDR3 regions was performed using RNA transcripts as template. The HTBI primer set drove a first-round RT-PCR of the TCR CDR3. TCRdb fed the multiplex PCR reads into MiXCR, producing one record per CDR3 protein. The sample carries under 350,000 distinct CDR3 sequences, roughly an eighth recorded once. The material sequenced was blood. The receptors were sampled from a woman in her thirties or forties with Graves' ophthalmopathy.

At least ten counts were recorded for this clonotype. The rearrangement joins TRBV7-4 to TRBJ2-7; 12 positions match TRBD2. V was clipped by 4 bases and J by 0 bases; unmatched bases: 10. CDR1 is SGHVT and CDR2 is SQSDAQ in the germline V gene. This CDR3 comprises 18 residues. CDR3 amino acids: CASSCDKGTSGYSYEQYF. CDR3 DNA sequence: TGTGCCAGCAGCTGCGATAAGGGGACTAGCGGGTACTCCTACGAGCAGTACTTC.

The rearrangement joins TRBV30 to TRBJ2-4; no reliable D call. This CDR3 has 17 residues. Trimming took 6 bases from V and 0 from J, leaving 21 bases between them. The germline gives CDR1 GTSNPN, CDR2 SVGIG (reference sequence). In DNA form, the CDR3 reads TGTGCCTGTAATGCGATCAATCTTTTTACAGCCAAAAACATTCAGTACTTC. This codes for CACNAINLFTAKNIQYF.

On this clonotype: It may be a read error: a sequence one base away is much more abundant. This chain links TRBV7-2 with TRBJ2-1, with D hard to call. Germline V gene data show CDR1 as SGHTA and CDR2 as FQGNSA. The CDR3 has 11 amino acids. V was trimmed by 4 bases and J by 12 bases, leaving 10 bases between them. The CDR3 is CASSSETVQFF. The DNA for the CDR3 is TGTGCCAGCAGCTCAGAGACTGTGCAGTTCTTC.

This clonotype was picked up many times. The V call is TRBV6-1, the J call TRBJ2-1, with D perhaps TRBD2 (5 bases). The CDR3 contains 14 residues. V shed 6 bases and J shed 6 bases, with 15 bases lying between them. CDR1 is MNHNS and CDR2 is SASEGT in the germline V gene. CDR3 loop: CASSITEEFNEQFF. DNA of the CDR3: TGTGCCAGCAGCATTACGGAGGAATTCAATGAGCAGTTCTTC.

This clonotype came up many times. This CDR3 is CASSERRERNTQYF. CDR3 nucleotide sequence: TGTGCCAGCAGTGAACGGCGGGAGCGGAATACGCAGTATTTT. This chain joins TRBV2 and TRBJ2-3; 7 positions match TRBD2. Germline CDR1 SNHLY, CDR2 FYNNEI. The J segment lost 7 bases and the V segment lost 2 bases, leaving 6 bases of the junction unmatched. The CDR3 length is 14 residues.

This clonotype occurred a few times. The V call is TRBV14, the J call TRBJ2-1; 8 bases agree with TRBD2. V shed 1 base, J shed 4 bases, and the junction held 15 bases outside the gene matches. The CDR3 totals 19 residues. Germline assignment: CDR1 SGHDN and CDR2 FVKESK. DNA for the CDR3: TGTGCCAGCAGCCAAGCACGAGGTAGCGGGACGCCCCTATACAATGAGCAGTTCTTC. Encoded protein: CASSQARGSGTPLYNEQFF.

The V call is TRBV7-2, the J call TRBJ2-2, with 8 nucleotides matching TRBD2. There are 16 residues in the CDR3. The J segment lost 4 bases and the V segment lost 6 bases, leaving 10 bases of the junction unmatched. Germline V lookup: CDR1 SGHTA, CDR2 FQGNSA. CDR3 sequence (DNA): TGTGCCAGCAGTTTGGGACTAGTAGAAATCACCGGGGAGCTGTTTTTT. Translating gives CASSLGLVEITGELFF.

V is TRBV28 and J is TRBJ2-4; 7 bases align to TRBD1. Germline V gene sequence: CDR1 MDHEN, CDR2 SYDVKM. The junction had 10 bases not matched to a gene; V was cut back by 5 bases and J by 0 bases. The CDR3 totals 17 residues. CDR3 nucleotide sequence: TGTGCCAGCAGTGTGAATGCAGGGGGTTTAGCCAAAAACATTCAGTACTTC. Its protein is CASSVNAGGLAKNIQYF.

This clonotype showed up many times. This chain joins TRBV12-3 or TRBV12-4 and TRBJ2-1; the match to TRBD1 covers 8 bases. V was clipped by 7 bases and J by 2 bases; unmatched bases: 4. The CDR3 length is 14 residues. CDR3 protein: CASNDRGAYNEQFF. DNA for the CDR3: TGTGCCAGCAATGACAGGGGCGCCTACAATGAGCAGTTCTTC.

This clonotype was seen a handful of times. V is TRBV10-1 and J is TRBJ2-5, with TRBD1 as a possible D gene (5 bases). CDR3 length: 12 residues. The V and J ends lost 7 bases and 2 bases respectively, with 8 bases between them. Per the germline V gene, CDR1 is WNHNN and CDR2 is SYGVQD (reference sequence). CDR3 residues: CASKQGQETQYF. The CDR3 bases are TGCGCCAGCAAGCAGGGTCAAGAGACCCAGTACTTC.

The chain links TRBV30 to TRBJ2-7; the match to TRBD1 covers 8 bases. After removal of 4 bases from V and 1 base from J, the junction contained 18 bases not matched to a gene. The CDR3 contains 18 residues. CDR1 GTSNPN and CDR2 SVGIG come from the germline V gene (reference sequence). CDR3 region: CAWIGEGQGPRGSYEQYF. CDR3 in DNA: TGTGCCTGGATAGGGGAAGGACAGGGTCCGAGGGGGTCCTACGAGCAGTACTTC. Combining the CDR3 with reference TRBV30 and TRBJ2-7 gives the whole variable domain SQTIHQWPATLVQPVGSPLSLECTVEGTSNPNLYWYRQAAGRGLQLLFYSVGIGQISSEVPQNLSASRPQDRQFILSSKKLLLSDSGFYLCAWIGEGQGPRGSYEQYFGPGTRLTVT.

The rearrangement links TRBV27 to TRBJ1-5; D is unclear. The ends were cut back, 6 bases at V and 4 bases at J, with 13 bases in the middle. The germline gives CDR1 MNHEY, CDR2 SMNVEV (reference sequence). This CDR3 comprises 14 residues. The CDR3 protein is CASSATGQNQPQHF. For the CDR3, the DNA is TGTGCCAGCAGCGCCACGGGTCAAAATCAGCCCCAGCATTTT.

The genes are TRBV7-2 and TRBJ2-3; TRBD2 aligns across 7 bases. Germline lookup yields CDR1 SGHTA and CDR2 FQGNSA. J was trimmed by 0 bases and V by 5 bases; bases with no gene match: 5. The CDR3 length is 15 residues. This chain's CDR3 is CASSTRLASTDTQYF. CDR3 sequence (DNA): TGTGCCAGCAGCACCCGACTAGCCAGCACAGATACGCAGTATTTT. The variable domain in full, completed from reference TRBV7-2 and TRBJ2-3, reads GAGVSQSPSNKVTEKGKDVELRCDPISGHTALYWYRQSLGQGLEFLIYFQGNSAPDKSGLPSDRFSAERTGGSVSTLTIQRTQQEDSAVYLCASSTRLASTDTQYFGPGTRLTVL.

The rearrangement joins TRBV29-1 to TRBJ1-2; D is perhaps TRBD1 (6 bases). The CDR3 length is 16 residues. Germline values: CDR1 SQVTM, CDR2 ANQGSEA. V lost 0 bases to trimming and J lost 5 bases, with 19 bases between them. The CDR3: CSVEDHRGAYGYGYTF. The CDR3 coding sequence is TGCAGCGTTGAAGATCATCGGGGGGCCTATGGGTATGGCTACACCTTC.

The chain carries TRBV11-2 and TRBJ1-5; D gene ambiguous. Germline V CDR1 and CDR2: SGHAT, FQNNGV. Trimming removed 5 bases from V and 2 bases from J, with 13 bases in between. The CDR3 spans 15 residues. The CDR3 spells CASSQHLGGNQPQHF. The CDR3 DNA is TGTGCCAGCAGCCAGCACCTCGGGGGCAATCAGCCCCAGCATTTT.

This clonotype was seen a few times. The genes are TRBV7-9 and TRBJ2-3, with 10 nucleotides matching TRBD2. This CDR3 contains 16 residues. The trim removed 3 bases at V and 2 bases at J, leaving 5 bases unmatched. Germline V gene sequence: CDR1 SEHNR, CDR2 FQNEAQ (reference sequence). The CDR3 bases are TGTGCCAGCAGCTTCAGAACTAGCGGGAACACAGATACGCAGTATTTT. Translating it yields CASSFRTSGNTDTQYF. The full variable domain, its missing parts supplied by reference TRBV7-9 and TRBJ2-3, is DTGVSQNPRHKITKRGQNVTFRCDPISEHNRLYWYRQTLGQGPEFLTYFQNEAQLEKSRLLSDRFSAERPKGSFSTLEIQRTEQGDSAMYLCASSFRTSGNTDTQYFGPGTRLTVL.

This clonotype was counted ten times or more. This chain links TRBV7-9 with TRBJ2-7; no definite D call. CDR1 SEHNR and CDR2 FQNEAQ come from the germline V gene (reference sequence). The V and J ends lost 5 bases and 3 bases respectively, with 5 bases between them. The CDR3 has 11 residues. CDR3 residues: CASSLIYEQYF. As DNA, the CDR3 is TGTGCCAGCAGCCTTATCTACGAGCAGTACTTC.

This clonotype was counted between two and nine times. The DNA of the CDR3 is TGTGCCAGCAGTTTACTACTAGCGTTTGGATCCTACGAGCAGTACTTC. This codes for CASSLLLAFGSYEQYF. The rearrangement uses TRBV28 and TRBJ2-7; 7 positions match TRBD2. The CDR3 is 16 amino acids. With 2 bases clipped from V and 1 base from J, the junction kept 8 bases outside the gene matches. Germline assignment: CDR1 MDHEN and CDR2 SYDVKM. Supplemented by reference TRBV28 and TRBJ2-7, the full variable domain reads DVKVTQSSRYLVKRTGEKVFLECVQDMDHENMFWYRQDPGLGLRLIYFSYDVKMKEKGDIPEGYSVSREKKERFSLILESASTNQTSMYLCASSLLLAFGSYEQYFGPGTRLTVT.

The chain combines TRBV19 with TRBJ2-1; 7 positions match TRBD2. The V gene end was trimmed by 4 bases and the J gene end by 0 bases; junction bases not matched to a gene: 6. The CDR3 loop spans 16 amino acids. Germline CDR1 LNHDA, CDR2 SQIVND (reference sequence). CDR3 in amino acids: CASSNPSGASYNEQFF. The DNA for the CDR3 is TGTGCCAGTAGTAACCCTAGCGGAGCCTCCTACAATGAGCAGTTCTTC.

The rearrangement links TRBV15 to TRBJ2-3; 11 bases are shared with TRBD2. Germline V gives CDR1 LNHNV, CDR2 YYDKDF (reference sequence). The junction had 2 bases not matched to a gene; V was cut back by 0 bases and J by 3 bases. The CDR3 totals 16 residues. CDR3 residues: CATSRDTSGSTDTQYF. DNA of the CDR3: TGTGCCACCAGCAGAGATACTAGCGGGAGTACAGATACGCAGTATTTT.

This clonotype was seen repeatedly, ten times or more. The chain has TRBV28 and TRBJ2-7; TRBD2 matches 9 bases. The ends lost 4 bases at V and 5 bases at J; junction bases unmatched: 9. Germline lookup yields CDR1 MDHEN and CDR2 SYDVKM. The CDR3 contains 15 residues. CDR3 nucleotides: TGTGCCAGCAGTTCTCCCGGACTAGCGCCCGACGAGCAGTACTTC. Translated: CASSSPGLAPDEQYF.

This clonotype was recorded a few times. The rearrangement links TRBV19 to TRBJ1-1; D remains unclear. There are 12 residues in the CDR3. Germline V gives CDR1 LNHDA, CDR2 SQIVND (reference sequence). V was shortened by 4 bases and J by 11 bases, with 14 bases between the two germline ends. The CDR3 DNA reads TGTGCCAGTAGTAGCGAGGGAGCTCGGGCTTTCTTT. It specifies CASSSEGARAFF.

A few counts support this clonotype. The V and J genes are TRBV6-1 and TRBJ1-1, with TRBD1 matching over 7 bases. Germline CDR1 MNHNS, CDR2 SASEGT. Trimming cost V 5 bases and J 1 base; bases outside gene matches: 4. CDR3 length equals 14 residues. This CDR3 is CASSYPGGNTEAFF. CDR3 nucleotides: TGTGCCAGCAGTTACCCAGGGGGGAACACTGAAGCTTTCTTT.

The table lists this clonotype with a few counts. The chain uses TRBV15 and TRBJ1-2; D is uncertain. The CDR3 runs to 14 residues. Trimming removed 1 base at V and 7 bases at J, with 13 bases between. Germline V gene data show CDR1 as LNHNV and CDR2 as YYDKDF (reference sequence). The CDR3 nucleotides are TGTGCCACCAGCAGAGTGAGTCAGGCGGCTGGCTACACCTTC. As protein: CATSRVSQAAGYTF.

This clonotype was recorded a few times. At one end the junction does not follow the germline gene, possibly because of a read error. The chain employs TRBV6-2 or TRBV6-3 and TRBJ1-6; 9 bases line up with TRBD1. Germline assignment: CDR1 MNHEY and CDR2 SVGEGT. CDR3 size: 15 residues. The CDR3 coding sequence is TGTGCCAGCAGTCACTCCGGGACAGGGAATTCACCCCTCCACTTT. Amino acid sequence: CASSHSGTGNSPLHF.